A single sample gave rise to the 28 T cell receptor beta chains below, sequenced in a study of blood T cell repertoires in COVID-19. Clones were sequenced by immunoSEQ multiplex PCR, and TCRdb holds only the in-frame ones, with some missing. Counted here are over 200,000 clones, roughly 86% occurring once; the ten biggest clones make up 9% to 12%. Sequenced: PBMCs or T cells enriched from blood (not recorded which). The receptors were sampled from a man younger than 30 with acute COVID-19.

This clone was observed a few times. V and J are TRBV19 and TRBJ2-3; D may be TRBD2 (6 bases). CDR1 and CDR2 (germline): LNHDA, SQIVND (reference sequence). The V end lost 6 bases, the J end lost 0 bases, and 19 bases lay between the germline ends. The CDR3 length is 17 residues. CDR3 bases: TGTGCCAGTAGAAACCGGGACTTTACGAACAGCACAGATACGCAGTATTTT. The encoded protein is CASRNRDFTNSTDTQYF.

This chain links TRBV7-6 with TRBJ2-5, with 8 positions matching TRBD2. The CDR3 spans 15 residues. Germline V gene sequence: CDR1 SGHVS, CDR2 FNYEAQ. V was clipped by 0 bases and J by 6 bases; unmatched bases: 6. CDR3 DNA: TGTGCCAGCAGCTTAGCGAGCGGGAGTAAACAGACCCAGTACTTC. Translation gives CASSLASGSKQTQYF.

The gene calls are TRBV19 and TRBJ1-2, with D uncertain. This CDR3 has 12 residues. The V gene's germline CDR1 is LNHDA and CDR2 SQIVND (reference sequence). Trimming took off 7 bases at V and 5 bases at J, with 11 bases between the two ends. The chain's CDR3 is CASTGFGYGYTF. CDR3 nucleotides: TGTGCCAGTACCGGGTTTGGGTATGGCTACACCTTC.

The gene calls are TRBV2 and TRBJ2-1; maybe TRBD2 (6 bases). V shed 2 bases and J shed 7 bases, with 15 bases lying between them. Germline V lookup: CDR1 SNHLY, CDR2 FYNNEI. This CDR3 region has 15 residues. The CDR3 loop is CASSERLGGGNEQFF. In DNA form, the CDR3 reads TGTGCCAGCAGTGAAAGGTTGGGAGGAGGGAATGAGCAGTTCTTC.

This sequence joins TRBV6-5 and TRBJ2-7; 10 bases are a match to TRBD1. This CDR3 is built from 15 residues. Germline-derived CDR1 and CDR2 are MNHEY and SVGAGI. V shed 6 bases, J shed 4 bases, and the junction held 9 bases outside the gene matches. The DNA for the CDR3 is TGTGCCAGCAGAAACCGGGACAGGGGTCCATACGAGCAGTACTTC. It yields the protein CASRNRDRGPYEQYF.

The V and J genes are TRBV20-1 and TRBJ2-1; 13 bases map to TRBD2. The CDR3 is 16 amino acids. Germline assignment: CDR1 DFQATT and CDR2 SNEGSKA (reference sequence). The trim removed 3 bases at V and 7 bases at J, leaving 9 bases unmatched. CDR3 sequence reads: CSASLSLAGGPNEQFF. The DNA of the CDR3 is TGCAGTGCTAGTCTATCACTAGCGGGAGGGCCAAATGAGCAGTTCTTC.

The V gene is TRBV7-3, the J gene TRBJ2-1; TRBD2 matches 9 bases. V shed 8 bases and J 3 bases; nucleotides not matched to a gene: 5. This CDR3 has 14 amino acids. The germline CDR1 and CDR2 sequences are SGHTA and FQGTGA. DNA of the CDR3: TGTGCCAGCGGTCTAGCGGGACTCTACAATGAGCAGTTCTTC. Translation gives CASGLAGLYNEQFF.

This clone was detected only a few times. The chain joins TRBV28 to TRBJ1-5, with 9 positions matching TRBD1. Germline values: CDR1 MDHEN, CDR2 SYDVKM. This CDR3 region has 15 residues. Losses at the gene ends were 6 bases for V and 5 bases for J; bases not matched to a gene: 8. The CDR3 DNA is TGTGCCAGCAGCTCCGGGACAGGGACTCATCAGCCCCAGCATTTT. Protein product: CASSSGTGTHQPQHF.

The rearrangement joins TRBV7-9 to TRBJ1-1; 9 nucleotides match TRBD1. CDR1 is SEHNR, CDR2 FQNEAQ, per germline (reference sequence). The CDR3 loop spans 15 amino acids. Losses at the gene ends were 4 bases for V and 5 bases for J; bases not matched to a gene: 8. CDR3 amino acids: CASSYVQGAQTEAFF. In DNA, the CDR3 is TGTGCCAGCAGCTACGTACAGGGGGCACAGACTGAAGCTTTCTTT.

V and J are TRBV21-1 and TRBJ2-7; TRBD2, as called in the table, went unchecked against the DNA. TRBV21-1 is a known pseudogene. The CDR3 length is 15 residues. The CDR3 is CASSSKTERSYEQYF. The CDR3 DNA is TGTGCCAGCAGCTCGAAAACGGAGAGGTCCTACGAGCAGTACTTC.

The chain employs TRBV11-2 and TRBJ2-5, with TRBD1 identical over 11 bases. V lost 5 bases and J lost 5; bases outside the gene matches: 4. Per the germline V gene, CDR1 is SGHAT and CDR2 is FQNNGV. There are 14 residues in the CDR3. CDR3: CASSPGQGEETQYF. As DNA, the CDR3 is TGTGCCAGCAGCCCGGGACAGGGGGAGGAGACCCAGTACTTC.

A remark on this clone: Other DNA sequences from this sample encode an identical CDR3 as well. The chain combines TRBV7-3 with TRBJ2-6; unclear D gene. The V gene's germline CDR1 is SGHTA and CDR2 FQGTGA. The CDR3 sequence is 14 residues long. The ends were cut back, 4 bases at V and 0 bases at J, with 4 bases in the middle. CDR3 sequence: CASSSGSGANVLTF. Written as DNA, the CDR3 is TGTGCCAGCAGCTCGGGCTCTGGGGCCAACGTCCTGACTTTC.

The chain combines TRBV3-1 (or the pseudogene TRBV3-2) with TRBJ2-1; TRBD1 is a possible D gene (5 bases). Trimming took 6 bases from V and 6 from J, leaving 24 bases between them. Germline CDR1 LGHDT, CDR2 YNNKEL (reference sequence). The CDR3 sequence is 17 residues long. CDR3 nucleotide sequence: TGTGCCAGCAGTGAAGACAGTCGGTCCCCCCCGGTCAATGAGCAGTTCTTC. Translation gives CASSEDSRSPPVNEQFF.

The chain couples TRBV6-6 to TRBJ2-2; possibly TRBD2 for D (5 bases). This CDR3 comprises 15 residues. V was clipped by 7 bases and J by 0 bases, with 12 bases between them. Per the germline V gene, CDR1 is MNHNY and CDR2 is SVGAGI (reference sequence). CDR3 DNA sequence: TGTGCCAGCACGGATACTAGTGCGAACACCGGGGAGCTGTTTTTT. This gives the protein CASTDTSANTGELFF.

This chain links TRBV19 with TRBJ2-3; D unclear. CDR3 length: 12 amino acids. The germline gives CDR1 LNHDA, CDR2 SQIVND (reference sequence). V dropped 5 bases and J dropped 3 bases, with 6 bases sitting between them. The CDR3 region has the DNA TGTGCCAGTAGTCCGCGGACAGATACGCAGTATTTT. Translation gives CASSPRTDTQYF.

The V gene is TRBV9, the J gene TRBJ2-7; 8 nucleotides align to TRBD2. After removal of 4 bases from V and 5 bases from J, the junction contained 8 bases not matched to a gene. CDR3 length: 14 amino acids. Per the germline V gene, CDR1 is SGDLS and CDR2 is YYNGEE. The DNA of the CDR3 is TGTGCCAGCAGCCCACGAGCGGGAGTCCACGAGCAGTACTTC. Translated, it gives CASSPRAGVHEQYF.

The chain links TRBV30 to TRBJ1-1, with 8 bases identical to TRBD1. The germline V gene has CDR1 GTSNPN and CDR2 SVGIG (reference sequence). This CDR3 spans 16 amino acids. The V and J ends lost 2 bases and 8 bases, in that order; junction bases with no gene match: 16. The CDR3 nucleotides read TGTGCCTGGAGTTCCAGGGACAGGTGGACCTTATCCGAAGCTTTCTTT. It translates to CAWSSRDRWTLSEAFF.

This chain uses TRBV3-1 (or the pseudogene TRBV3-2) with TRBJ1-1; D perhaps matches TRBD1 (6 bases). CDR3 length: 15 amino acids. Trimming cost V 5 bases and J 4 bases, with 17 bases left between them. Germline assignment: CDR1 LGHDT and CDR2 YNNKEL (reference sequence). This CDR3 is CASSAGTQLGTEAFF. CDR3 nucleotides: TGTGCCAGCAGCGCCGGGACACAATTGGGCACTGAAGCTTTCTTT.

The rearrangement links TRBV5-1 to TRBJ2-3, with no clear D. V lost 3 bases, J lost 3 bases, and 8 bases lay in between. Germline lookup yields CDR1 SGHRS and CDR2 YFSETQ. The length of the CDR3 is 13 residues. The CDR3: CASSSVLTDTQYF. The DNA of the CDR3 is TGCGCCAGCAGCTCCGTCCTTACAGATACGCAGTATTTT. Looking up the rest from reference TRBV5-1 and TRBJ2-3 gives the full variable domain: KAGVTQTPRYLIKTRGQQVTLSCSPISGHRSVSWYQQTPGQGLQFLFEYFSETQRNKGNFPGRFSGRQFSNSRSEMNVSTLELGDSALYLCASSSVLTDTQYFGPGTRLTVL.

In regard to this clone: A junction end diverges from the germline sequence, so it may reflect a read error. In nucleotides, the CDR3 is TGTGCTAGCAGCATGGGAGGACCTAGCACAGATACGCAGTATTTT. Translated, it gives CASSMGGPSTDTQYF. The chain has TRBV7-7 and TRBJ2-3; tentative D call: TRBD2 (6 bases). This CDR3 has 15 amino acids. Looked up from germline, CDR1 is SSHAT and CDR2 is FNYEAQ (reference sequence).

This chain joins TRBV4-2 and TRBJ2-3; 7 bases line up with TRBD2. CDR3 length: 17 residues. J gave up 6 bases and V 1 base, and 13 bases lay outside the gene matches. Germline CDR1 and CDR2: LGHNA and YNFKEQ. The CDR3 is CASSQVGTTVDGDTQYF. The CDR3 DNA reads as TGTGCCAGCAGCCAAGTAGGGACTACCGTGGACGGGGATACGCAGTATTTT.

The table lists this clone with a count of one. This chain joins TRBV21-1 and TRBJ1-6. TRBV21-1 represents a pseudogene. This CDR3 is built from 17 residues. The CDR3: CASSKGSTPGPYSPLHF. DNA of the CDR3: TGTGCCAGCAGCAAAGGTAGCACACCTGGCCCATATTCACCCCTCCACTTT.

The chain employs TRBV3-1 (or the pseudogene TRBV3-2) and TRBJ1-1; TRBD1 matches 7 bases. J lost 0 bases, V lost 5 bases, and 6 bases had no gene match. The CDR3 spans 15 residues. Germline lookup yields CDR1 LGHDT and CDR2 YNNKEL (reference sequence). The CDR3: CASSYGTVMNTEAFF. The CDR3 DNA reads as TGTGCCAGCAGCTATGGGACAGTGATGAACACTGAAGCTTTCTTT.

The V call is TRBV28, the J call TRBJ2-5; TRBD2 might be the D (5 bases). The germline gives CDR1 MDHEN, CDR2 SYDVKM. This CDR3 contains 15 residues. Trimming took 4 bases from V and 1 from J, leaving 13 bases between them. The CDR3 loop reads CASSSVTAGQETQYF. In DNA form, the CDR3 reads TGTGCCAGCAGTTCCGTGACGGCGGGCCAAGAGACCCAGTACTTC.

The V and J genes are TRBV27 and TRBJ2-7; 15 nucleotides match TRBD2. The germline V gene has CDR1 MNHEY and CDR2 SMNVEV (reference sequence). The CDR3 is 16 residues long. With V trimmed by 4 bases and J by 6 bases, 7 bases remained unmatched. CDR3 sequence reads: CASSSPGTSGRREQYF. The CDR3 bases are TGTGCCAGCAGTTCCCCCGGGACTAGCGGGAGGCGCGAGCAGTACTTC.

The chain is built from TRBV9 and TRBJ1-2; possibly TRBD1 for D (6 bases). V was pared by 0 bases and J by 5 bases, with 14 bases between. The germline V gene encodes CDR1 SGDLS and CDR2 YYNGEE. CDR3 length: 15 residues. CDR3 in amino acids: CASSVADSSFYGYTF. CDR3 nucleotides: TGTGCCAGCAGCGTAGCGGACAGCTCATTTTATGGCTACACCTTC.

The chain is built from TRBV29-1 and TRBJ1-2; possible D gene TRBD1, 6 bases. Germline V lookup: CDR1 SQVTM, CDR2 ANQGSEA. The CDR3 length is 13 residues. Between the trimmed V and J ends, which lost 2 bases and 2 bases, there was a span of 9 bases. The CDR3 spells CSVEKTGNYGYTF. The CDR3, as DNA: TGCAGCGTTGAAAAGACAGGCAACTATGGCTACACCTTC.

The rearrangement links TRBV30 to TRBJ1-3; D not certain. The V and J ends lost 4 bases and 0 bases respectively, with 28 bases between them. Germline CDR1 and CDR2: GTSNPN and SVGIG (reference sequence). CDR3 length: 20 residues. The CDR3, as DNA: TGTGCCTGGAAAAGAGGGCTCTGGTCGACCGCCGTGCGCTCTGGAAACACCATATATTTT. Its protein product is CAWKRGLWSTAVRSGNTIYF. Variable domain in full (rest from reference TRBV30 and TRBJ1-3): SQTIHQWPATLVQPVGSPLSLECTVEGTSNPNLYWYRQAAGRGLQLLFYSVGIGQISSEVPQNLSASRPQDRQFILSSKKLLLSDSGFYLCAWKRGLWSTAVRSGNTIYFGEGSWLTVV.